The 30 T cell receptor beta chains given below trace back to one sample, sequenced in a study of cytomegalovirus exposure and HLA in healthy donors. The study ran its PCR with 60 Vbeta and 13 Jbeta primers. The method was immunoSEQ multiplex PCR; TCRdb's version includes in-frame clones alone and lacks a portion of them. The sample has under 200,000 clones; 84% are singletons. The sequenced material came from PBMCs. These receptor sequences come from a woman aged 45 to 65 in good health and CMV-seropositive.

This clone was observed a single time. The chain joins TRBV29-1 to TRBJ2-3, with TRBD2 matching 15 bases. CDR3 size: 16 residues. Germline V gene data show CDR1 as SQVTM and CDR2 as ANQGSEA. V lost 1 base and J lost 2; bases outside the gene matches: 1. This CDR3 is CSVEGTSGGVTDTQYF. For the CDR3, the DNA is TGCAGCGTTGAAGGGACTAGCGGGGGGGTCACAGATACGCAGTATTTT.

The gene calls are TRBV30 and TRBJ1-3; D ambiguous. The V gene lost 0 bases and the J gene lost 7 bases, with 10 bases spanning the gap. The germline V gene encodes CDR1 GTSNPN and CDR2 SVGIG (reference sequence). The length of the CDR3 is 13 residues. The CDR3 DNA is TGTGCCTGGAGTGTGTCGTCTCGGAACACCATATATTTT. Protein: CAWSVSSRNTIYF.

The CDR3 coding sequence is TGCGCCAGCAGCCAAGCGGGTAGGGATACGCAGTATTTT. As protein: CASSQAGRDTQYF. The V and J genes are TRBV4-3 and TRBJ2-3; D unresolved. This CDR3 region has 13 residues. Germline CDR1 LGHNA, CDR2 YSLEER. The V end lost 1 base, the J end lost 6 bases, and 8 bases lay between the germline ends.

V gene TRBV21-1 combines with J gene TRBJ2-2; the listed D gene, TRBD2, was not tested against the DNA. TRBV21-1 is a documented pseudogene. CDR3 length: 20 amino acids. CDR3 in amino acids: CASSKSGRGRAPSNTGELFF. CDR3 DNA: TGTGCCAGCAGCAAAAGCGGGAGGGGGAGGGCGCCCTCGAACACCGGGGAGCTGTTTTTT.

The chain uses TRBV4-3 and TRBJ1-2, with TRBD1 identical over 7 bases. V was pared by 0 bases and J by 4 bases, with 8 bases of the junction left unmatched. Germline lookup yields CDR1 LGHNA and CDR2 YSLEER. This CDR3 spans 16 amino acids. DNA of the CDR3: TGCGCCAGCAGCCAAGAAAGTCGAGGGGGCGGCTATGGCTACACCTTC. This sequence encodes CASSQESRGGGYGYTF.

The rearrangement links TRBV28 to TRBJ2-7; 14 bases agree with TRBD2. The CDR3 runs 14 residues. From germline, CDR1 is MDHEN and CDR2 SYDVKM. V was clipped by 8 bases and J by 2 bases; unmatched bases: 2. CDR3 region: CASGLAGGTYEQYF. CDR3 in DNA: TGTGCCAGCGGACTAGCGGGGGGTACCTACGAGCAGTACTTC.

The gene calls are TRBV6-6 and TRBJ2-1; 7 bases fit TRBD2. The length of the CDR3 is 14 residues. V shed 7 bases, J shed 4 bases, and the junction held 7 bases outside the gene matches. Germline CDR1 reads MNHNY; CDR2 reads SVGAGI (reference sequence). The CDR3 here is CASINGAGYNEQFF. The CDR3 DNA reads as TGTGCCAGCATTAATGGAGCGGGGTACAATGAGCAGTTCTTC.

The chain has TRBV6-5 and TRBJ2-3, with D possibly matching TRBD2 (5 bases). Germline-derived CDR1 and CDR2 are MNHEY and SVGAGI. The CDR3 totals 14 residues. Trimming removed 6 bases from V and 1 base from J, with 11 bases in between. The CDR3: CASRGWGGTDTQYF. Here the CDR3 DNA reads TGTGCCAGCAGAGGGTGGGGAGGCACAGATACGCAGTATTTT.

CDR3 in amino acids: CASSLRGTDTQYF. The CDR3 DNA follows: TGTGCCAGCAGTTTACGGGGGACAGATACGCAGTATTTT. The rearrangement links TRBV27 to TRBJ2-3; a possible D gene is TRBD2 (6 bases). Per germline, CDR1 MNHEY and CDR2 SMNVEV (reference sequence). The CDR3 consists of 13 residues. Between the trimmed V and J ends, which lost 2 bases and 3 bases, there was a span of 6 bases.

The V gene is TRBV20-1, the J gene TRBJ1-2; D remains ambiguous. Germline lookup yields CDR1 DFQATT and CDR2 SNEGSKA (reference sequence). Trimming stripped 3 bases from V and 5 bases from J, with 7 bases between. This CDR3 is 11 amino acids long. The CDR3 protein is CSARNLYGYTF. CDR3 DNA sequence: TGCAGTGCTAGGAATCTATATGGCTACACCTTC.

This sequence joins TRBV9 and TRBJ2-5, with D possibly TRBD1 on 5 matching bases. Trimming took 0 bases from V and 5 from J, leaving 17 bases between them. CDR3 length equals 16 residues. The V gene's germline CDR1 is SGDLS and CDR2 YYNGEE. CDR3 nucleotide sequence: TGTGCCAGCAGCGTAGGGGCAAGAAATAAGGGGGAGACCCAGTACTTC. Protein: CASSVGARNKGETQYF.

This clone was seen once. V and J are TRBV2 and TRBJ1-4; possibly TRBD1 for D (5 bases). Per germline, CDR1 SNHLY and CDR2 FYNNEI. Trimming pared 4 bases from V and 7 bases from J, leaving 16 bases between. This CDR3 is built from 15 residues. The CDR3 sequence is CASSGHPTGGEKLFF. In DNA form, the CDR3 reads TGTGCCAGCAGTGGTCACCCCACGGGGGGTGAAAAACTGTTTTTT.

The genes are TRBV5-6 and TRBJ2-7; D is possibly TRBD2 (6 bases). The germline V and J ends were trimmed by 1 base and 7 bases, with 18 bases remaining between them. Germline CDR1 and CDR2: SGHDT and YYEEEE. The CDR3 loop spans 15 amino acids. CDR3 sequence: CASSLRGLGGIEQYF. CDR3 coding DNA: TGTGCCAGCAGCTTGAGGGGTCTCGGGGGTATAGAGCAGTACTTC.

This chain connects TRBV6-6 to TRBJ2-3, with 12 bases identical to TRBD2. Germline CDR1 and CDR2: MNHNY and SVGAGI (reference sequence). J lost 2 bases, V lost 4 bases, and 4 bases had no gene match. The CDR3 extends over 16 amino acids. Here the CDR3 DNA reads TGTGCCAGCAGTTTCGGACTAGCGGGATACACAGATACGCAGTATTTT. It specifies CASSFGLAGYTDTQYF.

The DNA for the CDR3 is TGTGCCAGCAGCCAAGACCGGGACAGCAAGAATTCACCCCTCCACTTT. It is translated as CASSQDRDSKNSPLHF. The chain carries TRBV4-2 and TRBJ1-6, with TRBD1 matching over 7 bases. V shed 0 bases and J 7 bases; nucleotides not matched to a gene: 6. Germline lookup yields CDR1 LGHNA and CDR2 YNFKEQ. This CDR3 spans 16 amino acids.

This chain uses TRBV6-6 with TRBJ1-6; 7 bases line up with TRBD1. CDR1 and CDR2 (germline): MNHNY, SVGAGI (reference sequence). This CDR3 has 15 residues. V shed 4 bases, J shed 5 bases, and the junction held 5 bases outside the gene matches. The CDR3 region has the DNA TGTGCCAGCAGTTCCGCCGGGACAGATAATTCACCCCTCCACTTT. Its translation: CASSSAGTDNSPLHF.

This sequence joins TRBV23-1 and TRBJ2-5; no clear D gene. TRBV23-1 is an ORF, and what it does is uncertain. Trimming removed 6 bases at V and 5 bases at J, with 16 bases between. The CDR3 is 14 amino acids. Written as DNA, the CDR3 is TGCGCCAGCAGGTGTCACGGTCCCAAGGAGACCCAGTACTTC. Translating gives CASRCHGPKETQYF.

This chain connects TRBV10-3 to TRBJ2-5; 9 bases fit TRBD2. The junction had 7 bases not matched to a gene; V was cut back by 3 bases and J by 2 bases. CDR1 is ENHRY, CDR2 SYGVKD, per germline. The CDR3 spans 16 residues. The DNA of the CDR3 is TGTGCCATCAGTGATGACGCGGGGGGGAAACAAGAGACCCAGTACTTC. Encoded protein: CAISDDAGGKQETQYF.

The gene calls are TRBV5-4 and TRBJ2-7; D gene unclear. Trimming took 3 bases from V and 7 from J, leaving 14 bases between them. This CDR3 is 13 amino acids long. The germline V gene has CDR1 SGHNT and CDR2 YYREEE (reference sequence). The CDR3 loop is CASSSIPAGEQYF. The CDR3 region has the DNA TGTGCCAGCAGCTCGATTCCAGCCGGGGAGCAGTACTTC.

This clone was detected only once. The CDR3 sequence is CASSYGGPNYGYTF. The CDR3 DNA reads as TGTGCCAGCAGTTACGGAGGACCTAACTATGGCTACACCTTC. The V call is TRBV6-6, the J call TRBJ1-2; D is unresolved. The length of the CDR3 is 14 residues. Looked up from germline, CDR1 is MNHNY and CDR2 is SVGAGI (reference sequence). V lost 2 bases to trimming and J lost 0 bases, with 7 bases between them.

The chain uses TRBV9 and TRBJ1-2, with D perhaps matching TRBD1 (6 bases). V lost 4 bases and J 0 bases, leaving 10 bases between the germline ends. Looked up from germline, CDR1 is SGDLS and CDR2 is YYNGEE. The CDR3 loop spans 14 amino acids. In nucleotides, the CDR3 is TGTGCCAGCAGCCCACAGGGAACTAACTATGGCTACACCTTC. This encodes CASSPQGTNYGYTF. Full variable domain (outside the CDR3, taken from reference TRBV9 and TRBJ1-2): DSGVTQTPKHLITATGQRVTLRCSPRSGDLSVYWYQQSLDQGLQFLIQYYNGEERAKGNILERFSAQQFPDLHSELNLSSLELGDSALYFCASSPQGTNYGYTFGSGTRLTVV.

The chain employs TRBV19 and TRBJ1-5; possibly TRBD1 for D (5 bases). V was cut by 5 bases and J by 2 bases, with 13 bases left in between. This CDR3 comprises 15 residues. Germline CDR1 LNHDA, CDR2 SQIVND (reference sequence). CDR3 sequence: CASSPARAGNQPQHF. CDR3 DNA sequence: TGTGCCAGTAGTCCTGCCAGGGCAGGCAATCAGCCCCAGCATTTT. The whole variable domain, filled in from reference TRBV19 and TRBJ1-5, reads DGGITQSPKYLFRKEGQNVTLSCEQNLNHDAMYWYRQDPGQGLRLIYYSQIVNDFQKGDIAEGYSVSREKKESFPLTVTSAQKNPTAFYLCASSPARAGNQPQHFGDGTRLSIL.

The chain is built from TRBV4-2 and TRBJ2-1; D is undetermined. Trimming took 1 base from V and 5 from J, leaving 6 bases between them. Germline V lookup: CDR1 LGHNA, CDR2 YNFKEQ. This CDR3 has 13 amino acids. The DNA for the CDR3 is TGTGCCAGCAGCCAAGGAGAAAACAATGAGCAGTTCTTC. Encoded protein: CASSQGENNEQFF.

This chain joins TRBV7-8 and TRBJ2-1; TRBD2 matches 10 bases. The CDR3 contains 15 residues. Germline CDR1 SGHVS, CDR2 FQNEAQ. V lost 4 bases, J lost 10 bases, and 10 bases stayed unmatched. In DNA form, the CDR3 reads TGTGCCAGCAGCTCGGGACTAGCGATATTTAGCGAGCAGTTCTTC. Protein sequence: CASSSGLAIFSEQFF.

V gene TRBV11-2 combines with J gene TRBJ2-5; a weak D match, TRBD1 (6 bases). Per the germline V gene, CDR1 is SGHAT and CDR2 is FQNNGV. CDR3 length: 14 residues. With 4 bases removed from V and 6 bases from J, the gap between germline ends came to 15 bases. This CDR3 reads CASSSTRGWQTQYF. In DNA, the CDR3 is TGTGCCAGCAGCTCCACGAGGGGGTGGCAGACCCAGTACTTC.

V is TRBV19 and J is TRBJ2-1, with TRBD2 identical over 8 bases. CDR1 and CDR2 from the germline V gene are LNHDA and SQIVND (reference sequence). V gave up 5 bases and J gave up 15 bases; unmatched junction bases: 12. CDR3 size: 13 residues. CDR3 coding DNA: TGTGCCAGTAGTTCCGGGATAGCGGGGATGGGGTTCTTC. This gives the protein CASSSGIAGMGFF.

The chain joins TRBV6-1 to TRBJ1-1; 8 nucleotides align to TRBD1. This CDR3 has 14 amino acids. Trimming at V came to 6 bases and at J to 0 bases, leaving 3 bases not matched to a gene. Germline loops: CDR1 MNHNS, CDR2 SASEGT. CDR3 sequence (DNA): TGTGCCAGCAGGGAGGGACAGGTGAACACTGAAGCTTTCTTT. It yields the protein CASREGQVNTEAFF.

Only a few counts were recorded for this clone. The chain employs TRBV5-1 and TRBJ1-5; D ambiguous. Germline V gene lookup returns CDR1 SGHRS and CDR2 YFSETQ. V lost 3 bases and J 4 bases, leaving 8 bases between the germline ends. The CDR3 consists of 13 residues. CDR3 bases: TGCGCCAGCAGCTATGGCCCAAATCAGCCCCAGCATTTT. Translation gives CASSYGPNQPQHF.

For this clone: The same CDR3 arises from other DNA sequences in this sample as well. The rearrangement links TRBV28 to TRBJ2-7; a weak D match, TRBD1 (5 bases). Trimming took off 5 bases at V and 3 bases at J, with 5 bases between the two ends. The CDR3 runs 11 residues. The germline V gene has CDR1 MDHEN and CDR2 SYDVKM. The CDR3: CASSRGYEQYF. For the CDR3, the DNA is TGTGCCAGCAGTAGGGGCTACGAGCAGTACTTC.

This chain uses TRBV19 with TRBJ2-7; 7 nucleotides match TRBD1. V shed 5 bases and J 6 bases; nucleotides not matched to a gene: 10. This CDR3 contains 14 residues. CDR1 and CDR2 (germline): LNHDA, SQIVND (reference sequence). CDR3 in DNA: TGTGCCAGTAGTTCCCATCAGGGGGTCTCCGAGCAGTACTTC. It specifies CASSSHQGVSEQYF.